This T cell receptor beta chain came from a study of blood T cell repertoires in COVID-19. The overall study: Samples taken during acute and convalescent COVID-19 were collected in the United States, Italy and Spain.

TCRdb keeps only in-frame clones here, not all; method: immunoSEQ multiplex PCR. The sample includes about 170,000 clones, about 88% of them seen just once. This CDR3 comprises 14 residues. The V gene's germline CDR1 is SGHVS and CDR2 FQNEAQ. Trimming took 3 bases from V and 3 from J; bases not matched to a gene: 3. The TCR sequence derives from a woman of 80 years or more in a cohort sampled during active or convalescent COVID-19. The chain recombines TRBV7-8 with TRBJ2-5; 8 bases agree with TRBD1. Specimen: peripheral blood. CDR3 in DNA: TGTGCCAGCAGCTTCCGGGACAGGAAAGAGACCCAGTACTTC. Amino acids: CASSFRDRKETQYF.